A single sample gave rise to the 13 T cell receptor beta chains below, sequenced in a study of blood T cells in healthy people across ages (dated by TCRdb to the mid-2010s). The receptor library was made with 5' RACE. TCRdb records Illumina HiSeq 2500 as the sequencer. A second PCR of about 7 to 12 cycles was run with a J-beta primer mix and a sample-barcoded 5' primer. In TCRdb, the public reads were trimmed at Q25 with fastp and aligned with MiXCR, with productive beta chains retained. Every entry covers one CDR3 protein and lists the most common genes and DNA from its rows. The sample includes around 900,000 distinct CDR3 sequences, with just over 50% observed a single time. The ten largest account for around a fifth of the sample. Sequencing input: blood. The receptors were gathered from a woman aged 60-70 years in good health.

The chain recombines TRBV20-1 with TRBJ2-5, with TRBD2 matching over 8 bases. The better agreement between TRBJ2-7 and the DNA end casts doubt on the J call. Germline V gene sequence: CDR1 DFQATT, CDR2 SNEGSKA (reference sequence). The CDR3 runs 14 residues. The CDR3 reads CSAITSGGSYEQYF. The CDR3 DNA follows: TGCAGTGCTATAACTAGCGGAGGGTCCTACGAGCAGTACTTC.

This chain links TRBV27 with TRBJ2-5; TRBD1 agrees at 8 bases. The DNA end favors TRBJ2-7, so the J call may be wrong. CDR3 length: 14 residues. Germline V gives CDR1 MNHEY, CDR2 SMNVEV (reference sequence). CDR3 in amino acids: CASRPTGVPDEQYF. The CDR3 coding sequence is TGTGCCAGCAGACCGACAGGGGTCCCCGACGAGCAGTACTTC.

The CDR3 protein is CAWSRAGVGNIQYF. CDR3 DNA sequence: TGTGCCTGGAGTAGAGCGGGAGTGGGAAACATTCAGTACTTC. The V call is TRBV30, the J call TRBJ2-4, with 8 positions matching TRBD2. V shed 2 bases, J shed 6 bases, and the junction held 6 bases outside the gene matches. The germline gives CDR1 GTSNPN, CDR2 SVGIG (reference sequence). The CDR3 is made up of 14 amino acids.

The chain has TRBV20-1 and TRBJ2-5; either TRBD1 or TRBD2 may fit D (5 bases each). Deletions cut 2 bases from V and 5 bases from J, with 18 bases between. The CDR3 spans 15 residues. CDR1 and CDR2 (germline): DFQATT, SNEGSKA (reference sequence). The CDR3 sequence: CSARYYRGQTETQYF. The DNA for the CDR3 is TGCAGTGCTAGATACTACCGGGGCCAGACGGAGACCCAGTACTTC.

The rearrangement uses TRBV7-2 and TRBJ2-3; TRBD2 aligns across 15 bases. The V gene's germline CDR1 is SGHTA and CDR2 FQGNSA. V was clipped by 4 bases and J by 6 bases; unmatched bases: 2. The CDR3 covers 15 residues. CDR3 sequence: CASSYGLAGGDTQYF. In nucleotides, the CDR3 is TGTGCCAGCAGCTACGGACTAGCGGGGGGGGATACGCAGTATTTT.

The chain is built from TRBV20-1 and TRBJ1-5; a possible D gene is TRBD1 (5 bases). The V end was cut by 3 bases, the J end by 2 bases, with 14 bases between. This CDR3 contains 15 residues. Germline CDR1 is DFQATT and CDR2 is SNEGSKA (reference sequence). The CDR3 sequence is CSASGHGWGNQPQHF. The DNA of the CDR3 is TGCAGTGCTAGTGGACACGGGTGGGGCAATCAGCCCCAGCATTTT.

The chain combines TRBV2 with TRBJ2-5, with D uncertain. Germline assignment: CDR1 SNHLY and CDR2 FYNNEI. Trimming stripped 4 bases from V and 5 bases from J, with 14 bases between. The CDR3 extends over 14 amino acids. The DNA for the CDR3 is TGTGCCAGCAGTGTGACCGCGAAAACGGAGACCCAGTACTTC. It codes for CASSVTAKTETQYF. Full variable domain (missing parts from reference TRBV2 and TRBJ2-5): EPEVTQTPSHQVTQMGQEVILRCVPISNHLYFYWYRQILGQKVEFLVSFYNNEISEKSEIFDDQFSVERPDGSNFTLKIRSTKLEDSAMYFCASSVTAKTETQYFGPGTRLLVL.

This clonotype was seen a handful of times. The chain joins TRBV29-1 to TRBJ2-7; D perhaps matches TRBD2 (6 bases). The CDR3 runs 13 residues. Per germline, CDR1 SQVTM and CDR2 ANQGSEA. Trimming removed 6 bases from V and 2 bases from J, with 14 bases in between. The CDR3 reads CSVEPLAAYEQYF. The CDR3 coding sequence is TGCAGCGTAGAGCCACTAGCAGCCTACGAGCAGTACTTC.

V is TRBV20-1 and J is TRBJ1-5; 7 bases map to TRBD1. Germline loops: CDR1 DFQATT, CDR2 SNEGSKA (reference sequence). The CDR3 sequence is 18 residues long. Losses at the gene ends were 0 bases for V and 3 bases for J; bases not matched to a gene: 14. The CDR3 DNA sequence: TGCAGTGCTAGAGATCTTGCGGGGGGGGGACAGAACAATCAGCCCCAGCATTTT. Translated: CSARDLAGGGQNNQPQHF.

With regard to this clonotype: At one boundary the junction diverges from the germline segment, which might be a read error. The chain has TRBV2 and TRBJ2-7, with 7 bases matching TRBD1. The CDR3 length is 15 residues. Per germline, CDR1 SNHLY and CDR2 FYNNEI. The CDR3 nucleotides are TGTGCCAGCAGTGGAGGACAGGTCTCCTTCTACGAGCGGTACTTC. As protein: CASSGGQVSFYERYF.

The chain has TRBV9 and TRBJ1-6, with D tentatively TRBD1 (5 bases). The CDR3 runs 12 residues. Per germline, CDR1 SGDLS and CDR2 YYNGEE. Trimming shortened V by 3 bases and J by 11 bases, and 9 bases separated the two germline ends. CDR3: CASSDTGTPLHF. The CDR3 nucleotides are TGTGCCAGCAGCGATACAGGAACACCCCTCCACTTT.

The chain has TRBV11-2 and TRBJ2-5; D remains unclear. The CDR3 is 12 residues long. The germline V and J ends were trimmed by 4 bases and 3 bases, with 6 bases remaining between them. CDR1 is SGHAT and CDR2 is FQNNGV in the germline V gene. The CDR3 DNA reads as TGTGCCAGCAGCTCCCCTAAAGAGACCCAGTACTTC. This translates into CASSSPKETQYF.

V gene TRBV15 combines with J gene TRBJ2-1; 10 nucleotides line up with TRBD1. Germline CDR1 LNHNV, CDR2 YYDKDF (reference sequence). The V and J ends lost 0 bases and 10 bases, in that order; junction bases with no gene match: 6. The CDR3 extends over 15 amino acids. CDR3 loop: CATSRDGGQGKEQFF. In DNA form, the CDR3 reads TGTGCCACCAGCAGAGATGGGGGACAGGGGAAAGAGCAGTTCTTC.